Listed here is a single T cell receptor beta chain. Germline CDR1 is SGHDN and CDR2 is FVKESK. CDR3 length: 14 residues. A sample-barcoded 5' primer and a J-beta primer mix were used in a second PCR of roughly 6 to 11 cycles. TCRdb reanalysed the 5' RACE reads using MiXCR and keeps one entry per CDR3 protein. The sample lists around 670,000 distinct CDR3 sequences, approximately 30% seen once, with more than 15% in the top ten. The source of the sample is a study of blood T cells in healthy people across ages. The specimen was blood. The TCR sequence derives from a woman aged 80 or over in good health. This sequence joins TRBV14 and TRBJ2-1; TRBD2 matches at 11 bases. In DNA, the CDR3 is TGTGCAAATCCCTGGACTAGCGGGTTCGATGAGCAGTTCTTC. This translates into CANPWTSGFDEQFF.